This passage covers 22 T cell receptor beta chains from one sample sequenced in a study of OX40 agonist ivuxolimab in advanced cancers. Libraries were prepared by immunoSEQ multiplex PCR; TCRdb keeps only in-frame clonotypes and omits some of them. The sample lists roughly 70,000 clones, roughly 80% occurring once. The sample in question was CD4+ or CD8+ T cells sorted from blood, obtained in a trial of the OX40 agonist ivuxolimab. These receptor sequences come from an adult with an advanced solid tumor such as melanoma, head and neck, liver or kidney cancer.

The rearrangement joins TRBV5-1 to TRBJ1-5; D not resolved. Trimming pared 0 bases from V and 1 base from J, leaving 8 bases between. Germline lookup yields CDR1 SGHRS and CDR2 YFSETQ. The CDR3 is 15 amino acids. CDR3 sequence: CASSLAGGSNQPQHF. The CDR3 DNA is TGCGCCAGCAGCTTGGCCGGTGGGAGCAATCAGCCCCAGCATTTT.

The J gene is TRBJ1-5, the V gene TRBV4-2, with D maybe TRBD1 (6 bases). Germline V gene sequence: CDR1 LGHNA, CDR2 YNFKEQ. Trimming shortened V by 2 bases and J by 0 bases, and 11 bases separated the two germline ends. The CDR3 length is 16 residues. The CDR3 spells CASSQKHRDSNQPQHF. The CDR3, as DNA: TGTGCCAGCAGCCAAAAACACAGGGATAGCAATCAGCCCCAGCATTTT.

The rearrangement links TRBV28 to TRBJ1-5, with 10 bases lining up with TRBD1. Unmatched junction bases numbered 6, after V lost 6 bases and J lost 4 bases. CDR1 is MDHEN and CDR2 is SYDVKM in the germline V gene. The CDR3 runs 15 residues. CDR3 loop: CASRHRTGGNQPQHF. The CDR3 bases are TGTGCCAGCAGGCATCGGACAGGGGGAAATCAGCCCCAGCATTTT. The full variable domain, with the rest looked up from reference TRBV28 and TRBJ1-5, is DVKVTQSSRYLVKRTGEKVFLECVQDMDHENMFWYRQDPGLGLRLIYFSYDVKMKEKGDIPEGYSVSREKKERFSLILESASTNQTSMYLCASRHRTGGNQPQHFGDGTRLSIL.

The V call is TRBV18, the J call TRBJ2-7; 8 positions agree with TRBD1. Germline V gene sequence: CDR1 KGHSH, CDR2 LQKENI. V gave up 1 base and J gave up 3 bases; unmatched junction bases: 5. The CDR3 runs 15 residues. The CDR3 spells CASSPLITGGYEQYF. The CDR3 nucleotides read TGTGCCAGCTCACCACTTATAACAGGGGGCTACGAGCAGTACTTC.

V is TRBV9 and J is TRBJ2-5, with D possibly being TRBD2 (5 bases). V gave up 5 bases and J gave up 4 bases, with 12 bases separating them. The germline gives CDR1 SGDLS, CDR2 YYNGEE. The CDR3 spans 13 residues. This CDR3 is CASREVNGETQYF. The CDR3 DNA follows: TGTGCCAGCAGGGAGGTTAATGGAGAGACCCAGTACTTC.

This clone was detected only a few times. This chain joins TRBV7-9 and TRBJ2-1, with D hard to call. The CDR3 runs to 12 residues. Germline CDR1 is SEHNR and CDR2 is FQNEAQ (reference sequence). V was clipped by 1 base and J by 14 bases, with 12 bases between them. The CDR3 nucleotides read TGTGCCAGCAGCTTAGGACTTAGTCTGGAGTTCTTC. This encodes CASSLGLSLEFF.

Only a few counts were recorded for this clone. The V gene is TRBV28, the J gene TRBJ1-2, with D hard to call. The CDR3 runs to 14 residues. From germline, CDR1 is MDHEN and CDR2 SYDVKM. Trimming removed 4 bases from V and 1 base from J, with 10 bases in between. The CDR3 DNA reads as TGTGCCAGCAGTTCTCCTCATTTTAACTATGGCTACACCTTC. This sequence encodes CASSSPHFNYGYTF.

The rearrangement links TRBV5-4 to TRBJ1-1; 9 bases fit TRBD1. Germline CDR1 SGHNT, CDR2 YYREEE (reference sequence). The CDR3 extends over 15 amino acids. Trimming removed 4 bases from V and 5 bases from J; junction bases left unmatched: 9. CDR3 loop: CASSPGTGGATEAFF. The CDR3 DNA reads TGTGCCAGCAGCCCCGGAACAGGGGGCGCGACTGAAGCTTTCTTT.

V and J are TRBV6-1 and TRBJ2-2; D perhaps matches TRBD2 (5 bases). V was clipped by 3 bases and J by 2 bases, with 22 bases between them. This CDR3 spans 19 amino acids. Germline V gene data show CDR1 as MNHNS and CDR2 as SASEGT. The DNA of the CDR3 is TGTGCCAGCAGTGACGGTGTCAGATTTTGGTCGGGAAACACCGGGGAGCTGTTTTTT. Protein: CASSDGVRFWSGNTGELFF.

This clone was counted once. The rearrangement links TRBV5-1 to TRBJ1-4; D ambiguous. V was cut by 5 bases and J by 4 bases, with 9 bases left in between. There are 13 residues in the CDR3. Per the germline V gene, CDR1 is SGHRS and CDR2 is YFSETQ. Here the CDR3 DNA reads TGCGCCAGCAGGAGTCACGATAATGAAAAACTGTTTTTT. Translation: CASRSHDNEKLFF.

This rearrangement joins TRBV7-9 to TRBJ1-2; no definite D call. V was pared by 1 base and J by 3 bases, with 6 bases between. This CDR3 has 13 residues. Germline V gene lookup returns CDR1 SEHNR and CDR2 FQNEAQ (reference sequence). The CDR3 nucleotides are TGTGCCAGCAGCTTAGGGCCGTACTATGGCTACACCTTC. Residues: CASSLGPYYGYTF.

V gene TRBV5-4 combines with J gene TRBJ2-1, with TRBD1 matching over 7 bases. Germline loops: CDR1 SGHNT, CDR2 YYREEE (reference sequence). The junction had 5 bases not matched to a gene; V was cut back by 3 bases and J by 5 bases. The CDR3 loop spans 14 amino acids. The CDR3 sequence: CASSYVDRDNEQFF. The CDR3 DNA follows: TGTGCCAGCAGCTACGTTGACAGGGACAATGAGCAGTTCTTC.

The chain links TRBV4-1 to TRBJ1-3, with unresolved D. V was trimmed by 1 base and J by 0 bases, leaving 4 bases between them. The CDR3 consists of 14 residues. The germline V gene has CDR1 MGHRA and CDR2 YSYEKL. CDR3 in amino acids: CASSQASSGNTIYF. The CDR3 nucleotides are TGCGCCAGCAGCCAAGCGAGCTCTGGAAACACCATATATTTT.

This chain's CDR3 is CSVDGVSGGQETQYF. In DNA form, the CDR3 reads TGCAGCGTTGACGGTGTTAGCGGGGGGCAAGAGACCCAGTACTTC. V usage is TRBV29-1 and J usage is TRBJ2-5, with 10 bases aligning to TRBD2. CDR3 size: 15 residues. Per germline, CDR1 SQVTM and CDR2 ANQGSEA. V dropped 3 bases and J dropped 2; count of bases not matched to a gene: 6.

CDR3 in amino acids: CASSPRVDRAGNTIYF. The DNA for the CDR3 is TGTGCCAGCAGCCCTAGGGTTGACAGGGCTGGAAACACCATATATTTT. V and J are TRBV7-6 and TRBJ1-3; 7 nucleotides align to TRBD1. This CDR3 spans 16 amino acids. Germline V gives CDR1 SGHVS, CDR2 FNYEAQ. V shed 5 bases, J shed 2 bases, and the junction held 9 bases outside the gene matches.

The chain carries TRBV7-8 and TRBJ2-5; a possible D gene is TRBD1 (6 bases). The J call is in doubt because the DNA end fits TRBJ2-7 better. The CDR3 is 15 amino acids. Germline V CDR1 and CDR2: SGHVS, FQNEAQ. The CDR3 region is CASSLQGMSGYEQYF. The DNA of the CDR3 is TGTGCCAGCAGCTTACAGGGGATGTCCGGCTACGAGCAGTACTTC.

The chain is built from TRBV7-3 and TRBJ2-1; D unclear. V was shortened by 5 bases and J by 4 bases, with 12 bases between the two germline ends. In germline, CDR1 is SGHTA, CDR2 FQGTGA. This CDR3 has 14 residues. The CDR3 DNA reads as TGTGCCAGCAGCCGCCTCGACGGTTACAATGAGCAGTTCTTC. It translates to CASSRLDGYNEQFF. The full variable domain, with the rest looked up from reference TRBV7-3 and TRBJ2-1, is GAGVSQTPSNKVTEKGKYVELRCDPISGHTALYWYRQSLGQGPEFLIYFQGTGAADDSGLPNDRFFAVRPEGSVSTLKIQRTERGDSAVYLCASSRLDGYNEQFFGPGTRLTVL.

The rearrangement joins TRBV18 to TRBJ2-1; D may be TRBD2 (5 bases). V gave up 4 bases and J gave up 6 bases, with 22 bases separating them. The CDR3 extends over 17 amino acids. CDR1 and CDR2 (germline): KGHSH, LQKENI. The CDR3 nucleotides read TGTGCCAGCTCACAGAGCTCCAAAGCGGTGTGGGGCAATGAGCAGTTCTTC. Translated: CASSQSSKAVWGNEQFF.

In DNA, the CDR3 is TGTGCCAGCACCCCCCTAGCGGGGCAGGGTGAGCAGTTCTTC. It specifies CASTPLAGQGEQFF. The rearrangement joins TRBV6-5 to TRBJ2-1, with 9 bases that match TRBD2. The CDR3 covers 14 residues. In germline, CDR1 is MNHEY, CDR2 SVGAGI. V lost 7 bases to trimming and J lost 9 bases; unmatched junction nucleotides: 10.

This chain joins TRBV7-9 and TRBJ2-2; D perhaps matches TRBD2 (6 bases). V dropped 7 bases and J dropped 5 bases, with 14 bases sitting between them. The CDR3 totals 14 residues. Germline-derived CDR1 and CDR2 are SEHNR and FQNEAQ (reference sequence). DNA for the CDR3: TGTGCCAGCACCATCACCGGGGGAACCGGGGAGCTGTTTTTT. Translated, it gives CASTITGGTGELFF.

A note on this clone: The same CDR3 can be traced to other DNA sequences in this sample. The V gene is TRBV7-2, the J gene TRBJ2-5, with D possibly being TRBD1 (6 bases). The germline gives CDR1 SGHTA, CDR2 FQGNSA. Trimming removed 1 base from V and 2 bases from J, with 8 bases in between. This CDR3 spans 14 amino acids. CDR3 sequence (DNA): TGTGCCAGCAGCTTAGGAGGACAGCAAGAGACCCAGTACTTC. The encoded protein is CASSLGGQQETQYF. Looking up the rest from reference TRBV7-2 and TRBJ2-5 gives the full variable domain: GAGVSQSPSNKVTEKGKDVELRCDPISGHTALYWYRQSLGQGLEFLIYFQGNSAPDKSGLPSDRFSAERTGGSVSTLTIQRTQQEDSAVYLCASSLGGQQETQYFGPGTRLLVL.

This chain connects TRBV7-2 to TRBJ1-2; maybe TRBD1 (6 bases). The CDR3 has 14 residues. Trimming took 5 bases from V and 10 from J, leaving 20 bases between them. Germline V gene lookup returns CDR1 SGHTA and CDR2 FQGNSA. CDR3 region: CASSPRPWGGPYTF. For the CDR3, the DNA is TGTGCCAGCAGCCCTCGACCATGGGGGGGCCCCTACACCTTC.